The sequence of this T cell receptor beta chain was determined in a study of CD8 T cells in ankylosing spondylitis. With regard to this clonotype: Its target is not known.

Germline-derived CDR1 and CDR2 are LGHNA and YSLEER. Deletions cut 3 bases from V and 6 bases from J, with 14 bases between. The CDR3 runs to 14 residues. Making use of molecular barcodes, quantitative 5'-RACE generated TCR beta libraries. In TCRdb, the 5' RACE reads were re-called with MiXCR into one record per CDR3 protein. The sample has about 750,000 distinct CDR3 sequences, 19% seen once. Regarding the study as a whole: Characteristic, it appeared, of ankylosing spondylitis blood was a TCR beta motif of fewer than 10 highly homologous variants. The disease-linked clones had a CD8+ phenotype and low blood frequencies.

The sequenced material came from blood, either unsorted or a sorted T cell fraction (not recorded which). The chain links TRBV4-3 to TRBJ1-2; unclear D gene. The source of this sequence is a male donor with ankylosing spondylitis. The CDR3 loop is CASSQTYMRDGYTF. The DNA for the CDR3 is TGCGCCAGCAGCCAGACCTACATGCGGGATGGCTACACCTTC.